The table lists the clone carrying this TCR beta chain with many counts. Its antigen is still unknown. These data belong to a study of cytotoxic CD8 clonotypes in ibrutinib-treated CLL. Across the study: Responses: around 24 partial, 2 complete; after median roughly 63 months, around 15 stayed remitted, roughly 12 progressed. Following treatment for a median roughly 13 months, range 6 to 36, response samples were then taken.

CDR1 and CDR2 from the germline V gene are SGHDT and YYEEEE. V was trimmed by 0 bases and J by 2 bases, leaving 5 bases between them. The CDR3 extends over 14 amino acids. Produced via immunoSEQ multiplex PCR; TCRdb's table is partial and in-frame only. The sample records approximately 280,000 clones, less than 85% being singletons. Study outcomes and limitations: Elevated clonality accompanied ibrutinib response, with a return toward baseline values at progression. Public clonotypes (which were uncommon) either contracted or remained stable on treatment.

The sequence came from a human donor with chronic lymphocytic leukemia. Material: PBMCs, obtained at disease progression, from a patient treated with ibrutinib. J is TRBJ2-2 and V is TRBV5-6; D gene ambiguous. Here the CDR3 reads CASSLAVNTGELFF. Written as DNA, the CDR3 is TGTGCCAGCAGCTTGGCAGTTAACACCGGGGAGCTGTTTTTT.